This entry concerns a single TCR beta chain. As yet, its antigen is unknown. The record originates from a study of identical twins. Study findings and constraints: It was out-of-frame TCR alpha sharing in monozygotic twins that models underestimated.

Trimming left V 9 bases short and J 15 bases short, with 21 bases between. CDR1 is MNHEY, CDR2 SVGEGT, per germline. The CDR3 has 12 residues. Every donor was a healthy Caucasian. Unique molecular identifiers were in the cDNA, with template-switch universal primer binding. One entry per CDR3 protein, called by TCRdb with MiXCR from the 5' RACE reads. This table holds 400,000 or so distinct CDR3 sequences, approximately 9.1% found once. The V call is TRBV6-2 or TRBV6-3, the J call TRBJ2-1; TRBD2 might be the D (5 bases). This receptor was obtained from a woman between 50 and 59 years old in good health. Sequences were obtained from naive T cells sorted from blood. CDR3 sequence (DNA): TGTGCCAGTACTAGAGAGGGAGCTCCACGGTTCTTC. It encodes CASTREGAPRFF.